Listed below are T cell receptor beta chains from one sample, sequenced in a study of OX40 agonist ivuxolimab in advanced cancers. The assay was immunoSEQ multiplex PCR, and TCRdb's table has in-frame clones only and misses some. The sample holds some 44,000 clones; 75% to 90% are singletons and the top ten take roughly 5%. The source material was CD4+ or CD8+ T cells sorted from blood, sampled in a trial of the OX40 agonist ivuxolimab. The receptors here all came from an adult with an advanced solid tumor such as melanoma, head and neck, liver or kidney cancer. CDR3s include the opening cysteine and the closing phenylalanine or tryptophan.

TRBV4-2	TRBJ2-7	CASSLGQAAVSDEQYF
TRBV10-2	TRBJ1-2	CASSGQTNYGYTF
TRBV19	TRBJ1-2	CASRGQPLGNYGYTF
TRBV7-9	TRBJ2-1	CASSPIGIQGNEQFF
TRBV18	TRBJ2-5	CASSPPVLGLAGWSAKTQYF
TRBV7-9	TRBJ2-5	CASSLLGSAETQYF
TRBV4-2	TRBJ1-4	CASSQGDRGEVEKLFF
TRBV5-6	TRBJ1-2	CASSPGGYGYTF
TRBV9	TRBJ2-3	CASSVASGRTDTQYF
TRBV5-4	TRBJ2-1	CASSLMDPGREQFF
TRBV5-1	TRBJ2-7	CASSLYGGSEYEQYF
TRBV27	TRBJ1-4	CASSSGQGRGDREKLFF
TRBV29-1	TRBJ2-1	CSVGGGTDEQFF
TRBV5-6	TRBJ2-5	CASSPLQGEWETQYF
TRBV18	TRBJ2-5	CASSPVQETQYF
TRBV18	TRBJ1-1	CASSPAGTLNTEAFF
TRBV6-4	TRBJ2-1	CASSQDRAAGGEQFF
TRBV29-1	TRBJ2-5	CSVRYGEETQYF
TRBV7-3	TRBJ2-3	CASSFGSTDTQYF
TRBV4-2	TRBJ2-7	CASSQDQARDYEQYF
TRBV19	TRBJ2-1	CASSISGDRYNEQFF
TRBV6-1	TRBJ1-5	CASSGPGQNQPQHF
TRBV28	TRBJ1-2	CASSRLSLYGYTF
TRBV27	TRBJ1-1	CASSPQVNTEAFF
TRBV14	TRBJ1-2	CASSPRQWGSYAYGYTF
TRBV9	TRBJ2-7	CASSVASSSYEQYF